This entry lists 8 T cell receptor beta chains sequenced from one sample in a study of blood T cell repertoires in COVID-19. The table came from immunoSEQ multiplex PCR; TCRdb's copy has only in-frame clones and leaves some out. Of approximately 220,000 clones listed, around 90% were seen once; the top ten hold about 3%. The specimen was peripheral blood. The receptor source for this set is a man between 60 and 75 years old with acute or convalescent COVID-19.

The J gene is TRBJ2-3, the V gene TRBV19, with 9 nucleotides matching TRBD2. Germline V gene lookup returns CDR1 LNHDA and CDR2 SQIVND (reference sequence). The J segment lost 5 bases and the V segment lost 3 bases, leaving 6 bases of the junction unmatched. The CDR3 sequence is 15 residues long. The CDR3 spells CASSITAGGQDTQYF. The CDR3, as DNA: TGTGCCAGTAGTATTACGGCGGGGGGGCAAGATACGCAGTATTTT.

The V and J genes are TRBV9 and TRBJ2-2; D gene ambiguous. The CDR3 is 16 residues long. Per germline, CDR1 SGDLS and CDR2 YYNGEE. V gave up 4 bases and J gave up 7 bases, with 20 bases separating them. DNA for the CDR3: TGTGCCAGCAGCCTGTCAGGATTTCTCCCTGGCGGGGAGCTGTTTTTT. Translation: CASSLSGFLPGGELFF.

The CDR3 DNA follows: TGCGCCAGCAGCCTCAAGACGGCTAGCGGGTTGGGCACAGATACGCAGTATTTT. This gives the protein CASSLKTASGLGTDTQYF. This chain connects TRBV4-3 to TRBJ2-3; 8 bases fit TRBD2. V lost 4 bases to trimming and J lost 1 base; unmatched junction nucleotides: 13. CDR3 length: 18 amino acids. Germline V gene lookup returns CDR1 LGHNA and CDR2 YSLEER.

The rearrangement uses TRBV12-3 or TRBV12-4 and TRBJ1-1; the D is unclear. The CDR3 has 13 residues. V lost 3 bases to trimming and J lost 1 base, with 6 bases between them. The CDR3 DNA reads TGTGCCAGCAGTTTCGGGAGGAACACTGAAGCTTTCTTT. The encoded protein is CASSFGRNTEAFF.

This clone was found many times. The chain has TRBV2 and TRBJ1-5; D is ambiguous. CDR3 length: 15 residues. V was trimmed by 5 bases and J by 3 bases, leaving 14 bases between them. CDR1 and CDR2 from the germline V gene are SNHLY and FYNNEI. The CDR3 DNA reads TGTGCCAGCAGTTCAACTAGAAACTTCAATCAGCCCCAGCATTTT. Residues: CASSSTRNFNQPQHF.

This chain joins TRBV12-3 or TRBV12-4 and TRBJ1-6; D is perhaps TRBD1 (5 bases). The CDR3 runs to 12 residues. V lost 6 bases and J 10 bases, leaving 10 bases between the germline ends. Here the CDR3 DNA reads TGTGCCAGCAGCCTCAGGGTCTCACCCCTCCACTTT. Amino acids: CASSLRVSPLHF.

A single count supports this clone. The CDR3 DNA reads as TGTGCCAGCAGCTCACAGGGGGTCGCCACTGAAGCTTTCTTT. Translating gives CASSSQGVATEAFF. V usage is TRBV5-4 and J usage is TRBJ1-1, with 8 bases fitting TRBD1. After removal of 3 bases from V and 4 bases from J, the junction contained 5 bases not matched to a gene. The CDR3 spans 14 residues. Germline values: CDR1 SGHNT, CDR2 YYREEE (reference sequence).

The chain combines TRBV5-1 with TRBJ1-1; D may be TRBD1 (6 bases). Germline loops: CDR1 SGHRS, CDR2 YFSETQ. The length of the CDR3 is 13 residues. The germline V and J ends were trimmed by 4 bases and 3 bases, with 10 bases remaining between them. This CDR3 is CASSPGGHTEAFF. CDR3 coding DNA: TGCGCCAGCAGCCCCGGGGGGCACACTGAAGCTTTCTTT.